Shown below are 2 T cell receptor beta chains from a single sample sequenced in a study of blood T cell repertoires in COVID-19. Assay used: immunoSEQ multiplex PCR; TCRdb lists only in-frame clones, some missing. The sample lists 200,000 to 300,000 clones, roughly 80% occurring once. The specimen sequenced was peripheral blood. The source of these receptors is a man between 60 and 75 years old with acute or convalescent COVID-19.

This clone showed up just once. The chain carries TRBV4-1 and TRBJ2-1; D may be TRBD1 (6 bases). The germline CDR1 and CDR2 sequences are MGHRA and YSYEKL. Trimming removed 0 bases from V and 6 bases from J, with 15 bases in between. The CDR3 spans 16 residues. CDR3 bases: TGCGCCAGCAGCCAAGATAAAGTCATAGGGGGCAATGAGCAGTTCTTC. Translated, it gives CASSQDKVIGGNEQFF.

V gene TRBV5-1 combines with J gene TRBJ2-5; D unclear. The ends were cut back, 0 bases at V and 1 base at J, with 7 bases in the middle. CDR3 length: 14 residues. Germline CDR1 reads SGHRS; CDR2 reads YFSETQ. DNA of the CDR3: TGCGCCAGCAGCTTGGGAGATAGCCAAGAGACCCAGTACTTC. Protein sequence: CASSLGDSQETQYF. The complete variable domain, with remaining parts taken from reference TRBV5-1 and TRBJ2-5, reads KAGVTQTPRYLIKTRGQQVTLSCSPISGHRSVSWYQQTPGQGLQFLFEYFSETQRNKGNFPGRFSGRQFSNSRSEMNVSTLELGDSALYLCASSLGDSQETQYFGPGTRLLVL.